The 17 T cell receptor beta chains below were found in one sample sequenced in a study of blood T cells in healthy people across ages. Using a J-beta primer mix together with a sample-barcoded 5' primer, a second PCR was run for about 7 to 12 cycles. TCRdb re-analysed the 5' RACE reads in MiXCR, keeping a single row per CDR3 protein. This table has 850,000 to 1,100,000 distinct CDR3 sequences, around two fifths appearing once. The sequencing input was blood. These receptors all stem from a man younger than 35 in good health.

Worth noting for this clonotype: The junction differs from germline at one of its ends, possibly a read error. V is TRBV20-1 and J is TRBJ2-5, with TRBD2 identical over 7 bases. Germline CDR1 and CDR2: DFQATT and SNEGSKA (reference sequence). The CDR3 covers 15 residues. CDR3 sequence: CSARDNGGAGETQHF. DNA for the CDR3: TGCAGTGCTAGAGATAATGGAGGGGCGGGAGAGACCCAGCACTTC.

This chain joins TRBV28 and TRBJ1-1; the D is unclear. CDR3 length: 15 residues. Trimming stripped 2 bases from V and 1 base from J, with 11 bases between. In germline, CDR1 is MDHEN, CDR2 SYDVKM. CDR3 loop: CASSLPGRGNTEAFF. The CDR3 DNA is TGTGCCAGCAGTTTACCCGGACGGGGGAACACTGAAGCTTTCTTT. The entire variable domain, with the rest obtained from reference TRBV28 and TRBJ1-1, is as follows: DVKVTQSSRYLVKRTGEKVFLECVQDMDHENMFWYRQDPGLGLRLIYFSYDVKMKEKGDIPEGYSVSREKKERFSLILESASTNQTSMYLCASSLPGRGNTEAFFGQGTRLTVV.

In this sample, this clonotype turned up many times. This chain uses TRBV20-1 with TRBJ2-7; D remains unclear. The V end lost 1 base, the J end lost 0 bases, and 10 bases lay between the germline ends. There are 14 residues in the CDR3. From germline, CDR1 is DFQATT and CDR2 SNEGSKA (reference sequence). CDR3 coding DNA: TGCAGTGCTAGAGGCCCACTGAACTCCTACGAGCAGTACTTC. It specifies CSARGPLNSYEQYF.

This sequence joins TRBV5-6 and TRBJ1-5; D unclear. The germline V gene has CDR1 SGHDT and CDR2 YYEEEE. Trimming shortened V by 3 bases and J by 9 bases, and 19 bases separated the two germline ends. The CDR3 runs 15 residues. CDR3 sequence (DNA): TGTGCCAGCAGCTCCCGGGTCAACCGATGGGGGCCCCAGCATTTT. Protein sequence: CASSSRVNRWGPQHF. Full variable domain (rest looked up from reference TRBV5-6 and TRBJ1-5): DAGVTQSPTHLIKTRGQQVTLRCSPKSGHDTVSWYQQALGQGPQFIFQYYEEEERQRGNFPDRFSGHQFPNYSSELNVNALLLGDSALYLCASSSRVNRWGPQHFGDGTRLSIL.

CDR3 in DNA: TGTGCCACCAGTGATGTACAGGGAGCAAATCAGCCCCAGCATTTT. Its translation: CATSDVQGANQPQHF. V gene TRBV24-1 combines with J gene TRBJ1-5, with a tentative D call TRBD1 (6 bases). The germline CDR1 and CDR2 sequences are KGHDR and SFDVKD. V was shortened by 3 bases and J by 4 bases, with 12 bases between the two germline ends. This CDR3 region has 15 residues.

This rearrangement joins TRBV3-1 to TRBJ1-1; TRBD1 agrees at 11 bases. V dropped 4 bases and J dropped 5; count of bases not matched to a gene: 6. Looked up from germline, CDR1 is LGHDT and CDR2 is YNNKEL (reference sequence). CDR3 length equals 15 residues. The DNA for the CDR3 is TGTGCCAGCAGCCCCCGGACAGGGGGCTGGACTGAAGCTTTCTTT. This gives the protein CASSPRTGGWTEAFF.

The chain employs TRBV6-6 and TRBJ2-1; TRBD2 matches 8 bases. CDR1 and CDR2 from the germline V gene are MNHNY and SVGAGI (reference sequence). Losses at the gene ends were 5 bases for V and 15 bases for J; bases not matched to a gene: 9. CDR3 length: 12 amino acids. The CDR3 region has the DNA TGTGCCAGCAGTCAAACCTTAGCGGGACCGTTCTTC. It specifies CASSQTLAGPFF.

V usage is TRBV20-1 and J usage is TRBJ2-1; D gene unclear. Germline V CDR1 and CDR2: DFQATT, SNEGSKA (reference sequence). Trimming removed 1 base from V and 3 bases from J, with 13 bases in between. The CDR3 is made up of 15 amino acids. The CDR3 sequence is CSARGAYKLYNEQFF. CDR3 bases: TGCAGTGCTAGAGGGGCCTACAAACTCTACAATGAGCAGTTCTTC.

J is TRBJ2-4 and V is TRBV20-1, with 9 bases identical to TRBD1. V dropped 3 bases and J dropped 6; count of bases not matched to a gene: 6. CDR3 size: 14 residues. Germline CDR1 DFQATT, CDR2 SNEGSKA (reference sequence). The CDR3 reads CSAREQGARNIQYF. In DNA, the CDR3 is TGCAGTGCTAGGGAACAGGGGGCGAGAAACATTCAGTACTTC.

J is TRBJ1-4 and V is TRBV7-9; D is undetermined. Trimming stripped 3 bases from V and 8 bases from J, with 7 bases between. Germline assignment: CDR1 SEHNR and CDR2 FQNEAQ (reference sequence). The CDR3 has 12 residues. DNA of the CDR3: TGTGCCAGCAGCTTTCCCCACGAAAAACTGTTTTTT. Its protein is CASSFPHEKLFF. The full variable domain, its missing parts supplied by reference TRBV7-9 and TRBJ1-4, is DTGVSQNPRHKITKRGQNVTFRCDPISEHNRLYWYRQTLGQGPEFLTYFQNEAQLEKSRLLSDRFSAERPKGSFSTLEIQRTEQGDSAMYLCASSFPHEKLFFGSGTQLSVL.

This clonotype was observed a handful of times. The CDR3 protein is CAISDSKLSNTEAFF. The CDR3 nucleotides read TGTGCCATCAGTGATTCGAAACTTTCGAACACTGAAGCTTTCTTT. The chain recombines TRBV10-3 with TRBJ1-1; no reliable D call. This CDR3 has 15 residues. Germline loops: CDR1 ENHRY, CDR2 SYGVKD. V was clipped by 3 bases and J by 1 base, with 12 bases between them.

The chain carries TRBV12-3 or TRBV12-4 and TRBJ2-1; D call uncertain. Trimming pared 5 bases from V and 10 bases from J, leaving 9 bases between. The CDR3 runs to 11 residues. CDR3 coding DNA: TGTGCCAGCAGTCCCTACGGGGAGCAGTTCTTC. It yields the protein CASSPYGEQFF.

J is TRBJ2-3 and V is TRBV25-1; D uncertain. CDR1 is MGHDK, CDR2 SYGVNS, per germline. The CDR3 contains 16 residues. V lost 0 bases and J 0 bases, leaving 10 bases between the germline ends. The CDR3 DNA is TGTGCCAGCAGTGAATACGAGAATTTTAGCACAGATACGCAGTATTTT. Translating gives CASSEYENFSTDTQYF.

This sequence joins TRBV6-1 and TRBJ2-2; tentative D call: TRBD1 (6 bases). V was clipped by 5 bases and J by 0 bases, with 13 bases between them. The CDR3 is 16 amino acids. Germline V gene lookup returns CDR1 MNHNS and CDR2 SASEGT. The CDR3 DNA is TGTGCCAGCAGTCCCGGGGACACCACGAACACCGGGGAGCTGTTTTTT. Protein product: CASSPGDTTNTGELFF.

There are a few counts of this clonotype. The CDR3 loop reads CASSTGYERPDRNNSPLHF. The CDR3 region has the DNA TGTGCCAGCAGTACAGGGTATGAGCGTCCGGACAGAAATAATTCACCCCTCCACTTT. This chain uses TRBV12-3 or TRBV12-4 with TRBJ1-6; a weak D match, TRBD1 (6 bases). V was pared by 5 bases and J by 5 bases, with 25 bases between. The CDR3 has 19 amino acids.

V usage is TRBV20-1 and J usage is TRBJ1-1, with TRBD1 identical over 7 bases. CDR3 length: 14 amino acids. The J segment lost 3 bases and the V segment lost 3 bases, leaving 7 bases of the junction unmatched. The germline V gene encodes CDR1 DFQATT and CDR2 SNEGSKA (reference sequence). The CDR3 loop is CSARDRRVDTEAFF. In nucleotides, the CDR3 is TGCAGTGCTAGGGACAGGAGAGTGGACACTGAAGCTTTCTTT.

The chain has TRBV20-1 and TRBJ2-4, with a weak D call TRBD1 (5 bases). The J call may be faulty, since TRBJ2-7 better matches the DNA end. CDR1 and CDR2 (germline): DFQATT, SNEGSKA (reference sequence). The CDR3 loop spans 12 amino acids. The CDR3 sequence: CSASSRESEQYF. In DNA, the CDR3 is TGCAGTGCTAGCTCCAGGGAATCCGAGCAGTACTTC.